These 10 T cell receptor beta chains originate from one sample sequenced in a study of blood T cell repertoires in COVID-19. TCRdb's copy holds only in-frame clones and misses some; the assay was immunoSEQ multiplex PCR. The data contain about 120,000 clones, 74% of them singletons. Sequencing used peripheral blood. The receptors here all came from a man between 60 and 75 years old with acute or convalescent COVID-19.

The CDR3 sequence is CASSATDRGLAGQPQHF. CDR3 bases: TGTGCCAGCAGTGCAACCGACAGGGGGCTCGCAGGTCAGCCCCAGCATTTT. The gene calls are TRBV2 and TRBJ1-5; TRBD1 aligns across 10 bases. This CDR3 spans 17 amino acids. Germline V lookup: CDR1 SNHLY, CDR2 FYNNEI. V was clipped by 4 bases and J by 6 bases; unmatched bases: 12.

This clone was observed a handful of times. The CDR3 nucleotides read TGTGCCAGCAGTCGAGCAACCGTAGCCAAAAACATTCAGTACTTC. It specifies CASSRATVAKNIQYF. The chain has TRBV6-2 or TRBV6-3 and TRBJ2-4; no clear D. There are 15 residues in the CDR3. V lost 5 bases and J 0 bases, leaving 11 bases between the germline ends. The V gene's germline CDR1 is MNHEY and CDR2 SVGEGT.

V gene TRBV28 combines with J gene TRBJ1-2; no clear D. V was pared by 2 bases and J by 5 bases, with 18 bases between. This CDR3 has 16 amino acids. Germline CDR1 and CDR2: MDHEN and SYDVKM. The CDR3 reads CASSLRLSSRLYGYTF. CDR3 DNA sequence: TGTGCCAGCAGTTTAAGGTTATCTTCCAGGCTTTATGGCTACACCTTC.

The CDR3 bases are TGCGCCAGCAGCCCCCACAGGGGGACAAGTGGGAATGAGCAGTTCTTC. Encoded protein: CASSPHRGTSGNEQFF. The chain combines TRBV4-1 with TRBJ2-1, with 8 bases aligning to TRBD1. V lost 4 bases, J lost 7 bases, and 12 bases stayed unmatched. This CDR3 contains 16 residues. Germline CDR1 reads MGHRA; CDR2 reads YSYEKL.

J is TRBJ2-7 and V is TRBV7-6; TRBD2 agrees at 11 bases. Germline V CDR1 and CDR2: SGHVS, FNYEAQ. V trimming: 5 bases; J trimming: 6 bases; junction bases outside the gene matches: 6. The CDR3 covers 14 residues. DNA for the CDR3: TGTGCCAGCAGCCGTAGCGGGGGGGCTCCCGAGCAGTACTTC. This translates into CASSRSGGAPEQYF.

This clone occurred a few times. The chain employs TRBV7-8 and TRBJ2-5, with a weak D call TRBD1 (5 bases). The CDR3 has 12 amino acids. CDR1 is SGHVS, CDR2 FQNEAQ, per germline. V lost 5 bases and J 4 bases, leaving 8 bases between the germline ends. The CDR3 spells CASSTRAETQYF. The CDR3 region has the DNA TGTGCCAGCAGCACCAGGGCAGAGACCCAGTACTTC.

The CDR3 bases are TGTGCCAGCAGTTCCGGGACTAGCGACTTCTTC. Residues: CASSSGTSDFF. The chain joins TRBV6-6 to TRBJ2-1; 10 bases align to TRBD2. Germline trimming cut 4 bases from V and 16 bases from J; bases unmatched to any gene: 4. The CDR3 contains 11 residues. In germline, CDR1 is MNHNY, CDR2 SVGAGI (reference sequence).

The chain employs TRBV29-1 and TRBJ1-5, with 12 nucleotides matching TRBD1. This CDR3 region has 13 residues. V lost 6 bases, J lost 5 bases, and 2 bases stayed unmatched. Looked up from germline, CDR1 is SQVTM and CDR2 is ANQGSEA. CDR3 nucleotide sequence: TGCAGCGTGGGGACAGGGGGCTATCAGCCCCAGCATTTT. Encoded protein: CSVGTGGYQPQHF.

The chain combines TRBV7-9 with TRBJ1-2; TRBD1 matches 11 bases. CDR3 length equals 16 residues. Germline V gene lookup returns CDR1 SEHNR and CDR2 FQNEAQ (reference sequence). The V segment lost 5 bases and the J segment 6 bases; nucleotides outside the gene matches: 11. The CDR3 coding sequence is TGTGCCAGCAGCAGCGAAATTTCGGGACAGGGGGATGGCTACACCTTC. It is translated as CASSSEISGQGDGYTF.

Written as DNA, the CDR3 is TGTGCCAGCAGCTTAGTCGCTAGCGGGATTCGCACCGGGGAGCTGTTTTTT. This gives the protein CASSLVASGIRTGELFF. The chain uses TRBV11-2 and TRBJ2-2; 9 bases agree with TRBD2. Germline CDR1 and CDR2: SGHAT and FQNNGV. The CDR3 is 17 amino acids. V was clipped by 1 base and J by 4 bases; unmatched bases: 7.